The 20 T cell receptor beta chains reported below all come from one sample, sequenced in a study of T-cell reconstitution after alpha-beta-depleted transplantation in children. Unique molecular identifiers were incorporated during preparation of the TCRbeta library. Using its own MiXCR run on the PCR reads, TCRdb lists one record per CDR3 protein. The sample has approximately 190,000 distinct CDR3 sequences; 7% to 9% are singletons. Sequenced here: PBMCs, mostly from graft donor cells, sampled 360 days after TCRalphabeta/CD19-depleted stem cell transplant. The receptor source for this set is a male patient aged 2 to 9 who had a stem cell transplant for acute myeloid leukemia, so the T cells may come from the graft donor.

This clonotype was detected many times. This chain joins TRBV10-3 and TRBJ2-3; TRBD2 matches at 9 bases. Per germline, CDR1 ENHRY and CDR2 SYGVKD. This CDR3 comprises 16 residues. V lost 4 bases and J lost 3; bases outside the gene matches: 8. The CDR3 protein is CAISARVLAGTDTQYF. CDR3 nucleotides: TGTGCCATCAGTGCCCGGGTGCTAGCGGGGACAGATACGCAGTATTTT.

J is TRBJ1-3 and V is TRBV6-5; D gene uncertain. The germline V gene has CDR1 MNHEY and CDR2 SVGAGI. V shed 5 bases and J shed 0 bases, with 14 bases lying between them. The CDR3 covers 16 residues. CDR3 DNA sequence: TGTGCCAGCAGTCGCACTAACCTCCTCTCTGGAAACACCATATATTTT. This translates into CASSRTNLLSGNTIYF.

This clonotype was detected a few times. The chain uses TRBV27 and TRBJ2-1; 9 nucleotides align to TRBD1. The germline V gene encodes CDR1 MNHEY and CDR2 SMNVEV (reference sequence). The CDR3 extends over 17 amino acids. Trimming cost V 5 bases and J 3 bases; bases outside gene matches: 11. This chain's CDR3 is CASSEYRDRVGYNEQFF. Here the CDR3 DNA reads TGTGCCAGCAGTGAATACCGGGACAGGGTAGGCTACAATGAGCAGTTCTTC.

The gene calls are TRBV20-1 and TRBJ2-5; the D gene is possibly TRBD1 (5 bases). The CDR3 covers 14 residues. The V gene's germline CDR1 is DFQATT and CDR2 SNEGSKA (reference sequence). V lost 0 bases and J 2 bases, leaving 10 bases between the germline ends. DNA of the CDR3: TGCAGTGCTAGAGAAGTGACAGCGCAAGAGACCCAGTACTTC. Its translation is CSAREVTAQETQYF.

This chain uses TRBV14 with TRBJ2-4; 7 bases line up with TRBD1. Unmatched junction bases numbered 10, after V lost 4 bases and J lost 7 bases. Germline V gene data show CDR1 as SGHDN and CDR2 as FVKESK. The CDR3 length is 15 residues. The CDR3 sequence: CASSPLGQRGNIQYF. As DNA, the CDR3 is TGTGCCAGCAGCCCTTTGGGACAGAGGGGTAACATTCAGTACTTC.

This clonotype showed up just a few times. The J gene is TRBJ2-5, the V gene TRBV7-9; no definite D call. Germline V gene sequence: CDR1 SEHNR, CDR2 FQNEAQ (reference sequence). V dropped 5 bases and J dropped 5 bases, with 9 bases sitting between them. The CDR3 covers 12 residues. Here the CDR3 DNA reads TGTGCCAGCAGCCTCGAACCGGAGACCCAGTACTTC. Translation: CASSLEPETQYF.

Ten or more counts support this clonotype. The J gene is TRBJ2-7, the V gene TRBV5-4, with D unresolved. This CDR3 contains 12 residues. Trimming removed 2 bases from V and 4 bases from J, with 7 bases in between. Germline-derived CDR1 and CDR2 are SGHNT and YYREEE (reference sequence). In nucleotides, the CDR3 is TGTGCCAGCAGCTTTGATTCGTACGAGCAGTACTTC. Its protein product is CASSFDSYEQYF.

This clonotype was seen at least ten times. The chain carries TRBV5-1 and TRBJ1-2; 7 bases are a match to TRBD1. V shed 4 bases, J shed 13 bases, and the junction held 16 bases outside the gene matches. Per the germline V gene, CDR1 is SGHRS and CDR2 is YFSETQ. The CDR3 has 14 residues. The chain's CDR3 is CASSPEASTGLSTF. For the CDR3, the DNA is TGCGCCAGCAGCCCGGAAGCTTCGACAGGGTTAAGCACCTTC.

This clonotype was counted a few times. The chain employs TRBV5-5 and TRBJ2-7; TRBD1 aligns across 8 bases. This CDR3 region has 15 residues. From germline, CDR1 is SGHKS and CDR2 YYEKEE (reference sequence). V shed 4 bases, J shed 2 bases, and the junction held 8 bases outside the gene matches. The CDR3 spells CASSGGTGLTYEQYV. DNA of the CDR3: TGTGCCAGCAGCGGAGGGACAGGCCTGACCTACGAGCAGTACGTC.

There are many counts of this clonotype. This sequence joins TRBV29-1 and TRBJ2-3; 11 bases line up with TRBD1. Germline loops: CDR1 SQVTM, CDR2 ANQGSEA. V dropped 4 bases and J dropped 5; count of bases not matched to a gene: 5. This CDR3 region has 14 residues. CDR3 protein: CSVGRGTGGDTQYF. For the CDR3, the DNA is TGCAGCGTTGGACGTGGGACAGGGGGAGATACGCAGTATTTT.

This clonotype was observed many times. The J gene is TRBJ2-3, the V gene TRBV12-3 or TRBV12-4; D remains ambiguous. The CDR3 length is 15 residues. V gave up 8 bases and J gave up 0 bases, with 15 bases separating them. This CDR3 reads CASLIYVGSTDTQYF. The CDR3, as DNA: TGTGCCAGCTTGATCTACGTGGGAAGCACAGATACGCAGTATTTT.

This clonotype was recorded at least ten times. The gene calls are TRBV7-3 and TRBJ2-7; no definite D call. V was cut by 3 bases and J by 6 bases, with 24 bases left in between. The germline gives CDR1 SGHTA, CDR2 FQGTGA. This CDR3 region has 17 residues. The CDR3 DNA is TGTGCCAGCAGCTTTCCAATGGGTGAAACGGCTAGTGGCGAGCAGTACGTC. This translates into CASSFPMGETASGEQYV.

Only a few counts were recorded for this clonotype. CDR3 DNA sequence: TGTGCCAGCAGTTACTCCCCATATGAGGGCCCGGACGAAAAACTGTTTTTT. This codes for CASSYSPYEGPDEKLFF. V gene TRBV6-5 combines with J gene TRBJ1-4, with D unresolved. This CDR3 region has 17 residues. Germline CDR1 is MNHEY and CDR2 is SVGAGI. Trimming took off 0 bases at V and 8 bases at J, with 19 bases between the two ends.

As DNA, the CDR3 is TGTGCCAGCAGCCTGGACAGTACGCACTTCTTC. Its translation: CASSLDSTHFF. The J gene is TRBJ2-1, the V gene TRBV12-3 or TRBV12-4; tentatively, D is TRBD1 (6 bases). V lost 6 bases and J 16 bases, leaving 16 bases between the germline ends. The CDR3 consists of 11 residues.

This clonotype showed up many times. V is TRBV28 and J is TRBJ2-7, with D tentatively TRBD1 or TRBD2 (6 bases each). The CDR3 runs to 11 residues. V was cut by 5 bases and J by 9 bases, with 11 bases left in between. Germline V CDR1 and CDR2: MDHEN, SYDVKM. The CDR3 nucleotides are TGTGCCAGCAGTCCACGGGGGCGGCAGTACTTC. Residues: CASSPRGRQYF. Full variable domain (rest looked up from reference TRBV28 and TRBJ2-7): DVKVTQSSRYLVKRTGEKVFLECVQDMDHENMFWYRQDPGLGLRLIYFSYDVKMKEKGDIPEGYSVSREKKERFSLILESASTNQTSMYLCASSPRGRQYFGPGTRLTVT.

This clonotype has ten or more counts. The CDR3 spells CASSRDRGVEQYV. CDR3 DNA: TGTGCCAGCAGTCGGGACAGGGGGGTAGAGCAGTACGTC. The chain couples TRBV6-1 to TRBJ2-7; TRBD1 matches 11 bases. Germline lookup yields CDR1 MNHNS and CDR2 SASEGT. CDR3 length equals 13 residues. The ends lost 5 bases at V and 7 bases at J; junction bases unmatched: 4.

In its sample, this clonotype was seen many times. The gene calls are TRBV24-1 and TRBJ2-1; D gene ambiguous. Looked up from germline, CDR1 is KGHDR and CDR2 is SFDVKD. V was pared by 6 bases and J by 2 bases, with 7 bases between. CDR3 size: 13 residues. CDR3 in DNA: TGTGCCACCAGTCCTGCCCCCTACAATGAGCAGTTCTTC. Translating it yields CATSPAPYNEQFF.

V gene TRBV4-2 combines with J gene TRBJ2-7; D uncertain. Trimming stripped 0 bases from V and 3 bases from J, with 18 bases between. CDR1 and CDR2 (germline): LGHNA, YNFKEQ. CDR3 length: 17 amino acids. The CDR3 region is CASSQDQWVLRDYEQYF. As DNA, the CDR3 is TGTGCCAGCAGCCAAGATCAGTGGGTCCTTAGGGACTACGAGCAGTACTTC.

The chain links TRBV10-3 to TRBJ1-5; 8 nucleotides line up with TRBD1. V shed 10 bases and J 1 base; nucleotides not matched to a gene: 3. The CDR3 contains 13 residues. From germline, CDR1 is ENHRY and CDR2 SYGVKD. CDR3 sequence reads: CATRQGSNQPQHF. CDR3 sequence (DNA): TGTGCCACCCGACAGGGGAGCAATCAGCCCCAGCATTTT.

This clonotype showed up many times. The chain couples TRBV4-3 to TRBJ2-1; the D call may be TRBD1 or TRBD2 (6 bases each). Germline V gene data show CDR1 as LGHNA and CDR2 as YSLEER. This CDR3 region has 13 residues. Trimming stripped 1 base from V and 8 bases from J, with 9 bases between. The CDR3, as DNA: TGCGCCAGCAGCCAAGTGGAGGGGGATGAGCAGTTCTTC. Translation gives CASSQVEGDEQFF.